This T cell receptor beta chain emerged from a study of blood T cell repertoires in COVID-19. This CDR3 is built from 17 residues. The V gene's germline CDR1 is SEHNR and CDR2 FQNEAQ (reference sequence). J lost 8 bases, V lost 5 bases, and 11 bases had no gene match. Sequencing was performed with immunoSEQ multiplex PCR; in TCRdb, only in-frame clones are kept and a portion is missing. The table includes about 400,000 clones, around 86% detected once. The sequenced sample consisted of peripheral blood. The TCR originated in a human donor in a cohort sampled during active COVID-19. The chain joins TRBV7-9 to TRBJ2-1, with 14 bases aligning to TRBD2. The CDR3 region is CASSRGTSGSNRDEQFF. The CDR3 DNA reads as TGTGCCAGCAGCCGGGGGACTAGCGGGAGTAATAGGGATGAGCAGTTCTTC.